The next 20 T cell receptor beta chains were all read from a single sample in a study of T cell repertoires in cytomegalovirus infection. One entry per CDR3 protein results from TCRdb running MiXCR on the reads. The sample includes more than 150,000 distinct CDR3 sequences, roughly a fifth of them seen just once. Material for sequencing was PBMCs. The source of these receptors is a human donor in good health (CMV status not recorded). Some clones in this sample may be carry-over from other donors' samples.

V is TRBV30 and J is TRBJ1-1; D remains ambiguous. From germline, CDR1 is GTSNPN and CDR2 SVGIG (reference sequence). The CDR3 has 11 amino acids. Trimming left V 8 bases short and J 2 bases short, with 9 bases between. In DNA form, the CDR3 reads TGTGCCCGGCGTCTAAACACTGAAGCTTTCTTT. Its protein is CARRLNTEAFF.

The chain uses TRBV28 and TRBJ2-7; TRBD1 agrees at 7 bases. The germline CDR1 and CDR2 sequences are MDHEN and SYDVKM. Trimming removed 6 bases from V and 0 bases from J; junction bases left unmatched: 8. This CDR3 has 15 residues. CDR3 in DNA: TGTGCCAGCAGCCGGGACAGTCCGATCTCCTACGAGCAGTACTTC. Translating it yields CASSRDSPISYEQYF. Full variable domain (rest looked up from reference TRBV28 and TRBJ2-7): DVKVTQSSRYLVKRTGEKVFLECVQDMDHENMFWYRQDPGLGLRLIYFSYDVKMKEKGDIPEGYSVSREKKERFSLILESASTNQTSMYLCASSRDSPISYEQYFGPGTRLTVT.

V and J are TRBV14 and TRBJ2-1; TRBD2 agrees at 12 bases. The J segment lost 4 bases and the V segment lost 3 bases, leaving 4 bases of the junction unmatched. This CDR3 is built from 16 residues. Germline lookup yields CDR1 SGHDN and CDR2 FVKESK. The DNA for the CDR3 is TGTGCCAGCAGCCAGGCCGGGACTAGCGGGTACAATGAGCAGTTCTTC. It codes for CASSQAGTSGYNEQFF.

This clonotype was counted only a few times. The chain has TRBV29-1 and TRBJ1-1; 8 bases agree with TRBD1. Losses at the gene ends were 6 bases for V and 4 bases for J; bases not matched to a gene: 10. The length of the CDR3 is 14 residues. Germline CDR1 SQVTM, CDR2 ANQGSEA. Here the CDR3 DNA reads TGCAGCGTCCAAAACCGACAGGGGAGCACTGAAGCTTTCTTT. Residues: CSVQNRQGSTEAFF. The variable domain in full, completed from reference TRBV29-1 and TRBJ1-1, reads SAVISQKPSRDICQRGTSLTIQCQVDSQVTMMFWYRQQPGQSLTLIATANQGSEATYESGFVIDKFPISRPNLTFSTLTVSNMSPEDSSIYLCSVQNRQGSTEAFFGQGTRLTVV.

This chain links TRBV11-3 with TRBJ1-1; D is possibly TRBD1 (5 bases). V was cut by 3 bases and J by 7 bases, with 18 bases left in between. The CDR3 is 15 amino acids. CDR1 is SGHNT, CDR2 YENEEA, per germline. This chain's CDR3 is CASSFIVQGRNEAFF. CDR3 sequence (DNA): TGTGCCAGCAGCTTCATAGTTCAGGGAAGGAATGAAGCTTTCTTT.

This clonotype appeared a few times. This rearrangement joins TRBV7-9 to TRBJ2-7; perhaps TRBD1 as D (6 bases). The V and J ends lost 5 bases and 8 bases respectively, with 10 bases between them. The CDR3 totals 11 residues. In germline, CDR1 is SEHNR, CDR2 FQNEAQ (reference sequence). DNA for the CDR3: TGTGCCAGCAGCAAGGGGGAGAAGCAGTACTTC. It specifies CASSKGEKQYF.

This chain connects TRBV28 to TRBJ1-2; no definite D call. Trimming cost V 8 bases and J 8 bases, with 15 bases left between them. The CDR3 contains 12 residues. From germline, CDR1 is MDHEN and CDR2 SYDVKM. CDR3 DNA: TGTGCCAGCGGTACAGCCTCCTTGGGCTACACCTTC. As protein: CASGTASLGYTF.

This clonotype was seen more than once but under ten times. The CDR3 DNA reads TGTGCCAGCAGCTTACACACTAAAACGCAGTATTTT. Translation gives CASSLHTKTQYF. This sequence joins TRBV7-2 and TRBJ2-3; unclear D gene. This CDR3 region has 12 residues. The germline CDR1 and CDR2 sequences are SGHTA and FQGNSA. Trimming took 2 bases from V and 9 from J, leaving 9 bases between them.

This clonotype was counted at least ten times. The gene calls are TRBV7-2 and TRBJ2-3; TRBD2 might be the D (5 bases). With 2 bases removed from V and 4 bases from J, the gap between germline ends came to 13 bases. The CDR3 is 15 amino acids. Looked up from germline, CDR1 is SGHTA and CDR2 is FQGNSA. As DNA, the CDR3 is TGTGCCAGCAGCTTATACATAGAGGGCGCAGATACGCAGTATTTT. It translates to CASSLYIEGADTQYF.

This clonotype was observed many times. The V and J genes are TRBV7-2 and TRBJ2-5, with 14 bases aligning to TRBD2. The V gene end was trimmed by 5 bases and the J gene end by 5 bases; junction bases not matched to a gene: 4. The CDR3 totals 15 residues. Germline CDR1 reads SGHTA; CDR2 reads FQGNSA. In DNA, the CDR3 is TGTGCCAGCAGCAAGACTAGCGGGAGGGCGGAGACCCAGTACTTC. Its translation is CASSKTSGRAETQYF.

The chain joins TRBV7-3 to TRBJ1-3; D unresolved. Germline CDR1 reads SGHTA; CDR2 reads FQGTGA. V was shortened by 2 bases and J by 7 bases, with 9 bases between the two germline ends. The CDR3 is 13 amino acids. CDR3 coding DNA: TGTGCCAGCAGCTTACGATACGGGAACACCATATATTTT. Its protein product is CASSLRYGNTIYF.

There are many counts of this clonotype. V and J are TRBV7-8 and TRBJ2-1, with D tentatively TRBD1 (5 bases). The V gene's germline CDR1 is SGHVS and CDR2 FQNEAQ. V was pared by 1 base and J by 12 bases, with 10 bases between. The CDR3 extends over 12 amino acids. The CDR3 DNA reads as TGTGCCAGCAGCTTAGGGCGGCAGGGGCAGTTCTTC. Its translation is CASSLGRQGQFF.

The chain couples TRBV5-6 to TRBJ2-3, with 7 bases identical to TRBD2. Unmatched junction bases numbered 14, after V lost 4 bases and J lost 3 bases. From germline, CDR1 is SGHDT and CDR2 YYEEEE. The CDR3 consists of 17 residues. The CDR3, as DNA: TGTGCCAGCAGCCCCACCTTAGGACTAGAAGGGACAGATACGCAGTATTTT. Translation gives CASSPTLGLEGTDTQYF.

This clonotype came up a few times. CDR3 in amino acids: CASSLDFREEAFF. The CDR3 DNA follows: TGTGCCAGCAGCTTAGACTTTAGGGAAGAAGCTTTCTTT. The chain has TRBV7-9 and TRBJ1-1; no clear D gene. CDR1 is SEHNR, CDR2 FQNEAQ, per germline (reference sequence). The CDR3 loop spans 13 amino acids. V gave up 1 base and J gave up 8 bases, with 11 bases separating them.

In its sample, this clonotype was seen many times. The chain links TRBV7-2 to TRBJ2-3; 8 nucleotides line up with TRBD2. Germline CDR1 and CDR2: SGHTA and FQGNSA. The CDR3 runs to 16 residues. V shed 1 base, J shed 4 bases, and the junction held 7 bases outside the gene matches. CDR3 sequence: CASSLGVGTRSDTQYF. In nucleotides, the CDR3 is TGTGCCAGCAGCTTAGGAGTCGGGACTAGGTCAGATACGCAGTATTTT. Drawing the rest from reference TRBV7-2 and TRBJ2-3, the complete variable domain is GAGVSQSPSNKVTEKGKDVELRCDPISGHTALYWYRQSLGQGLEFLIYFQGNSAPDKSGLPSDRFSAERTGGSVSTLTIQRTQQEDSAVYLCASSLGVGTRSDTQYFGPGTRLTVL.

This clonotype was observed at least ten times. The V gene is TRBV6-1, the J gene TRBJ1-6; D not resolved. CDR1 and CDR2 from the germline V gene are MNHNS and SASEGT. CDR3 size: 14 residues. V was pared by 1 base and J by 5 bases, with 6 bases between. For the CDR3, the DNA is TGTGCCAGCAGTGAAGGGGGTAATAATTCACCCCTCCACTTT. Translated: CASSEGGNNSPLHF.

The rearrangement joins TRBV5-1 to TRBJ1-6; the D is unclear. Germline CDR1 reads SGHRS; CDR2 reads YFSETQ. This CDR3 is 13 amino acids long. Trimming shortened V by 4 bases and J by 3 bases, and 5 bases separated the two germline ends. The CDR3 DNA sequence: TGCGCCAGCAGCCGGGACTATAATTCACCCCTCCACTTT. Protein product: CASSRDYNSPLHF.

This clonotype was found many times. This chain uses TRBV7-2 with TRBJ1-6; possibly TRBD1 for D (5 bases). CDR3 size: 14 residues. Germline V lookup: CDR1 SGHTA, CDR2 FQGNSA. V lost 6 bases, J lost 9 bases, and 15 bases lay in between. The CDR3 region is CASRARDFSSPLHF. The CDR3, as DNA: TGTGCCAGCAGAGCCAGGGACTTTAGTTCACCCCTCCACTTT.

This rearrangement joins TRBV6-6 to TRBJ1-5; D is perhaps TRBD1 (6 bases). Germline lookup yields CDR1 MNHNY and CDR2 SVGAGI (reference sequence). With 0 bases removed from V and 1 base from J, the gap between germline ends came to 16 bases. The CDR3 covers 18 residues. The CDR3 loop reads CASSYSRGDRHSNQPQHF. The CDR3 bases are TGTGCCAGCAGTTACTCGAGGGGGGACCGTCACAGCAATCAGCCCCAGCATTTT.

The chain combines TRBV25-1 with TRBJ2-1; 8 nucleotides match TRBD2. Germline CDR1 and CDR2: MGHDK and SYGVNS. The CDR3 consists of 16 residues. J gave up 4 bases and V 4 bases, and 9 bases lay outside the gene matches. CDR3 protein: CASSGVRGGSYNEQFF. The CDR3 DNA sequence: TGTGCCAGCAGTGGAGTCCGGGGGGGATCGTACAATGAGCAGTTCTTC. Drawing the rest from reference TRBV25-1 and TRBJ2-1, the complete variable domain is EADIYQTPRYLVIGTGKKITLECSQTMGHDKMYWYQQDPGMELHLIHYSYGVNSTEKGDLSSESTVSRIRTEHFPLTLESARPSHTSQYLCASSGVRGGSYNEQFFGPGTRLTVL.